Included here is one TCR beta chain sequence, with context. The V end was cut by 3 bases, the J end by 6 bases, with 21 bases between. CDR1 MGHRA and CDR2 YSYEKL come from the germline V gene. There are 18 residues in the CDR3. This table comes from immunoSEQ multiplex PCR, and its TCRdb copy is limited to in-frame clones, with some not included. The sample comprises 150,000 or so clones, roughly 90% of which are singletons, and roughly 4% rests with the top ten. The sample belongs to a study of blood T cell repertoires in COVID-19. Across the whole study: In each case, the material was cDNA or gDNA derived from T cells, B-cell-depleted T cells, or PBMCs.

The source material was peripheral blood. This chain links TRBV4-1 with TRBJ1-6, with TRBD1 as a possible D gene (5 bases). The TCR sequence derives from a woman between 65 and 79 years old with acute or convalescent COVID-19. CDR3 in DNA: TGCGCCAGCAGCCAGATCGGGGAGGTGACAGTGAGTAATTCACCCCTCCACTTT. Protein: CASSQIGEVTVSNSPLHF.